Each of the 32 T cell receptor beta chains below was sequenced from the same sample in a study of shared clonotypes between healthy human individuals. Repertoires were generated with immunoSEQ multiplex PCR, while TCRdb's copy carries only in-frame clones and drops some. The sample contains some 2.4 million clones, over 85% of which appear only once. Specimen: naive CD4+ T cells from PBMCs. The subset was: CD45RA+ positively selected. The origin of the receptors is a man aged 18-30 years in good health. Some clones in this sample may be carry-over from other donors' samples.

The chain has TRBV28 and TRBJ2-1; no definite D call. There are 16 residues in the CDR3. V lost 8 bases, J lost 4 bases, and 21 bases lay in between. CDR1 is MDHEN, CDR2 SYDVKM, per germline. CDR3 residues: CASSLVGQTWYNEQFF. The CDR3 DNA reads TGTGCCAGCTCTCTCGTCGGGCAGACTTGGTACAATGAGCAGTTCTTC.

On this clone: In the same sample, other DNA sequences code for this CDR3. The rearrangement joins TRBV29-1 to TRBJ1-3; 7 bases align to TRBD1. The CDR3 has 13 amino acids. Trimming removed 6 bases from V and 0 bases from J; junction bases left unmatched: 2. The V gene's germline CDR1 is SQVTM and CDR2 ANQGSEA. The CDR3 sequence is CSVGQSSGNTIYF. CDR3 sequence (DNA): TGCAGCGTGGGACAGAGCTCTGGAAACACCATATATTTT. Looking up the rest from reference TRBV29-1 and TRBJ1-3 gives the full variable domain: SAVISQKPSRDICQRGTSLTIQCQVDSQVTMMFWYRQQPGQSLTLIATANQGSEATYESGFVIDKFPISRPNLTFSTLTVSNMSPEDSSIYLCSVGQSSGNTIYFGEGSWLTVV.

This chain links TRBV12-5 with TRBJ2-3; 9 bases are a match to TRBD2. This CDR3 is built from 15 residues. The germline V gene encodes CDR1 LGHNT and CDR2 FRNRAP. Trimming at V came to 7 bases and at J to 2 bases, leaving 7 bases not matched to a gene. The CDR3 loop is CASAKGLAYTDTQYF. The CDR3 DNA is TGTGCTAGTGCCAAGGGACTAGCCTACACAGATACGCAGTATTTT.

V is TRBV19 and J is TRBJ2-7, with D tentatively TRBD2 (5 bases). V lost 6 bases, J lost 5 bases, and 17 bases lay in between. The CDR3 is 14 amino acids. CDR1 is LNHDA and CDR2 is SQIVND in the germline V gene (reference sequence). The CDR3 loop is CASRPTGNRHEQYF. The CDR3 DNA follows: TGTGCCAGTAGACCAACCGGGAACCGCCACGAGCAGTACTTC. Supplemented by reference TRBV19 and TRBJ2-7, the full variable domain reads DGGITQSPKYLFRKEGQNVTLSCEQNLNHDAMYWYRQDPGQGLRLIYYSQIVNDFQKGDIAEGYSVSREKKESFPLTVTSAQKNPTAFYLCASRPTGNRHEQYFGPGTRLTVT.

The CDR3 DNA is TGTGCCAGCAGTGATCAGCTCAGGGGGCTAGGTGGTGGCTACACCTTC. Translated: CASSDQLRGLGGGYTF. The rearrangement uses TRBV6-1 and TRBJ1-2; 8 bases line up with TRBD1. Germline V lookup: CDR1 MNHNS, CDR2 SASEGT. V shed 3 bases, J shed 7 bases, and the junction held 13 bases outside the gene matches. The CDR3 runs 16 residues.

This chain joins TRBV5-1 and TRBJ2-3; 14 bases map to TRBD2. CDR3 length: 18 residues. CDR1 and CDR2 from the germline V gene are SGHRS and YFSETQ. V was clipped by 4 bases and J by 4 bases; unmatched bases: 11. Here the CDR3 DNA reads TGCGCCAGCAGCCCTGGACTAGCGGGGGGCAACTTGCCAGATACGCAGTATTTT. It is translated as CASSPGLAGGNLPDTQYF. Full variable domain (remainder filled in from reference TRBV5-1 and TRBJ2-3): KAGVTQTPRYLIKTRGQQVTLSCSPISGHRSVSWYQQTPGQGLQFLFEYFSETQRNKGNFPGRFSGRQFSNSRSEMNVSTLELGDSALYLCASSPGLAGGNLPDTQYFGPGTRLTVL.

In DNA form, the CDR3 reads TGTGCCAGCAGTGAAGGATGGGCCTCTGGGGCCAACGTCCTGACTTTC. This codes for CASSEGWASGANVLTF. V gene TRBV6-1 combines with J gene TRBJ2-6, with D hard to call. Germline V gives CDR1 MNHNS, CDR2 SASEGT. The CDR3 is 16 amino acids. Trimming took off 1 base at V and 0 bases at J, with 7 bases between the two ends.

The rearrangement uses TRBV27 and TRBJ2-7, with TRBD2 matching 12 bases. The CDR3 runs 16 residues. The trim removed 5 bases at V and 4 bases at J, leaving 9 bases unmatched. Per the germline V gene, CDR1 is MNHEY and CDR2 is SMNVEV (reference sequence). For the CDR3, the DNA is TGTGCCAGCAGTACCGCTAGCGGGAGGGCCCAGTACGAGCAGTACTTC. Encoded protein: CASSTASGRAQYEQYF.

CDR3: CASSIAPGLEQYF. For the CDR3, the DNA is TGTGCCAGTAGTATAGCCCCTGGGCTGGAGCAGTACTTC. V usage is TRBV19 and J usage is TRBJ2-7, with D uncertain. The V and J ends lost 1 base and 7 bases respectively, with 11 bases between them. The CDR3 sequence is 13 residues long. Looked up from germline, CDR1 is LNHDA and CDR2 is SQIVND (reference sequence).

This clone was detected only once. The CDR3 DNA reads TGTGCCAGCAGGACTAGCGGGATACGCAATGAGCAGTTCTTC. Protein sequence: CASRTSGIRNEQFF. The chain has TRBV28 and TRBJ2-1; 11 nucleotides match TRBD2. The CDR3 has 14 amino acids. The J segment lost 6 bases and the V segment lost 6 bases, leaving 4 bases of the junction unmatched. In germline, CDR1 is MDHEN, CDR2 SYDVKM.

The chain recombines TRBV7-9 with TRBJ2-1; D is possibly TRBD2 (6 bases). CDR1 and CDR2 (germline): SEHNR, FQNEAQ (reference sequence). Trimming left V 3 bases short and J 0 bases short, with 12 bases between. The CDR3 length is 16 residues. The CDR3 nucleotides are TGTGCCAGCAGCTTTACAGCGGACTACTCCTACAATGAGCAGTTCTTC. Translating gives CASSFTADYSYNEQFF.

The CDR3 sequence: CASSFAGGTEAFF. CDR3 DNA sequence: TGCGCCAGCAGCTTTGCAGGGGGCACTGAAGCTTTCTTT. The V gene is TRBV5-1, the J gene TRBJ1-1; 7 nucleotides line up with TRBD1. The CDR3 runs to 13 residues. From germline, CDR1 is SGHRS and CDR2 YFSETQ. V was pared by 2 bases and J by 4 bases, with 2 bases of the junction left unmatched.

A note on this clone: Other DNA sequences within the sample encode an identical CDR3. The chain combines TRBV4-1 with TRBJ2-1; D gene ambiguous. This CDR3 comprises 15 residues. V dropped 0 bases and J dropped 1 base, with 7 bases sitting between them. CDR1 and CDR2 (germline): MGHRA, YSYEKL. The CDR3 DNA reads as TGCGCCAGCAGCCAAGATGGATCTTCCTACAATGAGCAGTTCTTC. Its translation is CASSQDGSSYNEQFF.

This clone was observed once. The chain recombines TRBV7-3 with TRBJ2-3, with 8 positions matching TRBD2. The length of the CDR3 is 15 residues. After removal of 3 bases from V and 2 bases from J, the junction contained 4 bases not matched to a gene. Germline V gives CDR1 SGHTA, CDR2 FQGTGA. CDR3 sequence (DNA): TGTGCCAGCAGCTTCGGACTAGCCATCACAGATACGCAGTATTTT. Its protein is CASSFGLAITDTQYF.

The genes are TRBV27 and TRBJ2-1; 9 bases fit TRBD1. Germline lookup yields CDR1 MNHEY and CDR2 SMNVEV (reference sequence). The V and J ends lost 8 bases and 7 bases, in that order; junction bases with no gene match: 12. The CDR3 has 15 residues. CDR3 sequence: CASLRWGQGTNEQFF. CDR3 nucleotide sequence: TGTGCCAGCTTACGTTGGGGACAGGGAACAAATGAGCAGTTCTTC.

CDR3 protein: CASSTGTGNMNTEAFF. The DNA for the CDR3 is TGTGCCAGCAGCACAGGGACAGGGAACATGAACACTGAAGCTTTCTTT. V gene TRBV21-1 combines with J gene TRBJ1-1; the tabulated D call, TRBD1, remains unverified against the DNA. TRBV21-1 is a recognized pseudogene. The CDR3 sequence is 16 residues long.

The chain carries TRBV5-8 and TRBJ2-1; D is uncertain. There are 12 residues in the CDR3. CDR1 and CDR2 (germline): SGHTS, YDEGEE. The V and J ends lost 4 bases and 6 bases respectively, with 8 bases between them. The CDR3 loop reads CASSPPPNEQFF. The DNA for the CDR3 is TGTGCCAGCAGCCCGCCCCCCAATGAGCAGTTCTTC.

Only a few counts were recorded for this clone. This chain joins TRBV13 and TRBJ1-5, with D unresolved. The CDR3 runs to 16 residues. Germline CDR1 reads PRHDT; CDR2 reads FYEKMQ (reference sequence). The ends were cut back, 1 base at V and 2 bases at J, with 12 bases in the middle. The CDR3 bases are TGTGCCAGCAGCTTAGTGTGCAAGATTGGCAATCAGCCCCAGCATTTT. It yields the protein CASSLVCKIGNQPQHF.

V gene TRBV28 combines with J gene TRBJ2-7; 9 bases align to TRBD2. This CDR3 comprises 15 residues. V shed 5 bases, J shed 1 base, and the junction held 6 bases outside the gene matches. CDR1 and CDR2 from the germline V gene are MDHEN and SYDVKM. The CDR3 sequence is CASSRAGGYSYEQYF. DNA for the CDR3: TGTGCCAGCAGTCGAGCGGGAGGTTATTCCTACGAGCAGTACTTC.

The rearrangement uses TRBV29-1 and TRBJ2-3; no clear D gene. CDR3 length: 14 amino acids. From germline, CDR1 is SQVTM and CDR2 ANQGSEA. Trimming left V 4 bases short and J 3 bases short, with 14 bases between. The CDR3 spells CSVVTGKRTDTQYF. In nucleotides, the CDR3 is TGCAGCGTTGTGACTGGAAAACGTACAGATACGCAGTATTTT.

This chain connects TRBV19 to TRBJ2-5; D gene uncertain. The CDR3 spans 13 residues. Deletions cut 2 bases from V and 5 bases from J, with 9 bases between. Germline CDR1 reads LNHDA; CDR2 reads SQIVND (reference sequence). The CDR3 reads CASSIRSYETQYF. The CDR3 DNA reads as TGTGCCAGTAGTATACGCAGTTACGAGACCCAGTACTTC.

The rearrangement joins TRBV5-1 to TRBJ1-2; no reliable D call. The CDR3 runs to 14 residues. The V gene lost 3 bases and the J gene lost 4 bases, with 13 bases spanning the gap. CDR1 and CDR2 from the germline V gene are SGHRS and YFSETQ. The CDR3 sequence is CASSSEGQSYGYTF. In nucleotides, the CDR3 is TGCGCCAGCAGCTCAGAAGGGCAATCCTATGGCTACACCTTC.

The chain employs TRBV28 and TRBJ2-7; the match to TRBD1 covers 7 bases. Looked up from germline, CDR1 is MDHEN and CDR2 is SYDVKM. The ends lost 4 bases at V and 2 bases at J; junction bases unmatched: 5. The CDR3 has 14 amino acids. The CDR3 DNA is TGTGCCAGCAGTTACACCGGGACAGCCTACGAGCAGTACTTC. Protein sequence: CASSYTGTAYEQYF.

J is TRBJ1-1 and V is TRBV19, with TRBD1 as a possible D gene (5 bases). V lost 4 bases, J lost 2 bases, and 8 bases lay in between. The V gene's germline CDR1 is LNHDA and CDR2 SQIVND (reference sequence). The CDR3 loop spans 13 amino acids. This chain's CDR3 is CASSRRDNTEAFF. The CDR3 coding sequence is TGTGCCAGTAGTAGGAGGGACAACACTGAAGCTTTCTTT. Using reference TRBV19 and TRBJ1-1 for the parts outside the CDR3, the full variable domain is DGGITQSPKYLFRKEGQNVTLSCEQNLNHDAMYWYRQDPGQGLRLIYYSQIVNDFQKGDIAEGYSVSREKKESFPLTVTSAQKNPTAFYLCASSRRDNTEAFFGQGTRLTVV.

The V and J genes are TRBV5-1 and TRBJ2-6; TRBD2 matches at 8 bases. Germline loops: CDR1 SGHRS, CDR2 YFSETQ. There are 17 residues in the CDR3. Trimming cost V 1 base and J 0 bases; bases outside gene matches: 3. CDR3 residues: CASSLFSGNSGANVLTF. The CDR3 DNA follows: TGCGCCAGCAGCTTGTTTAGCGGGAACTCTGGGGCCAACGTCCTGACTTTC.

This chain uses TRBV5-1 with TRBJ2-7; 9 nucleotides agree with TRBD2. The CDR3 runs to 14 residues. Germline-derived CDR1 and CDR2 are SGHRS and YFSETQ. The V gene end was trimmed by 3 bases and the J gene end by 2 bases; junction bases not matched to a gene: 3. Written as DNA, the CDR3 is TGCGCCAGCAGCTCCAGCGGGGGGCCCTACGAGCAGTACTTC. This translates into CASSSSGGPYEQYF. Using reference TRBV5-1 and TRBJ2-7 for the parts outside the CDR3, the full variable domain is KAGVTQTPRYLIKTRGQQVTLSCSPISGHRSVSWYQQTPGQGLQFLFEYFSETQRNKGNFPGRFSGRQFSNSRSEMNVSTLELGDSALYLCASSSSGGPYEQYFGPGTRLTVT.

The V and J genes are TRBV6-5 and TRBJ2-7, with D perhaps TRBD1 (5 bases). This CDR3 region has 13 residues. Germline CDR1 is MNHEY and CDR2 is SVGAGI. Between the trimmed V and J ends, which lost 5 bases and 6 bases, there was a span of 14 bases. The CDR3 DNA follows: TGTGCCAGCAGTCTAGGGGCCAGCTCCGAGCAGTACTTC. This sequence encodes CASSLGASSEQYF.

The chain joins TRBV28 to TRBJ1-2, with no clear D. Germline CDR1 reads MDHEN; CDR2 reads SYDVKM. CDR3 size: 14 residues. Trimming took 2 bases from V and 8 from J, leaving 15 bases between them. CDR3 in DNA: TGTGCCAGCAGTTTAAAGGTACCCAGTGGCGGCTACACCTTC. Its protein product is CASSLKVPSGGYTF.

The chain is built from TRBV2 and TRBJ2-7, with 7 nucleotides matching TRBD1. Germline V gene lookup returns CDR1 SNHLY and CDR2 FYNNEI. J gave up 11 bases and V 5 bases, and 9 bases lay outside the gene matches. This CDR3 spans 12 amino acids. CDR3 coding DNA: TGTGCCAGCAGTCCCGTCCGACAGGGAGAGTACTTC. Protein product: CASSPVRQGEYF. The variable domain in full, with the rest retrieved from reference TRBV2 and TRBJ2-7, is EPEVTQTPSHQVTQMGQEVILRCVPISNHLYFYWYRQILGQKVEFLVSFYNNEISEKSEIFDDQFSVERPDGSNFTLKIRSTKLEDSAMYFCASSPVRQGEYFGPGTRLTVT.

This clone was found once. The genes are TRBV6-6 and TRBJ2-2; maybe TRBD2 (5 bases). Between the trimmed V and J ends, which lost 8 bases and 1 base, there was a span of 11 bases. Looked up from germline, CDR1 is MNHNY and CDR2 is SVGAGI (reference sequence). The CDR3 spans 14 residues. The DNA of the CDR3 is TGTGCCAGCGAGGACTCTTGGAACACCGGGGAGCTGTTTTTT. Amino acid sequence: CASEDSWNTGELFF.

A word on this clone: Other DNA sequences within the sample encode an identical CDR3. The rearrangement links TRBV11-2 to TRBJ1-3; maybe TRBD1 (5 bases). CDR1 and CDR2 from the germline V gene are SGHAT and FQNNGV. Trimming removed 1 base from V and 1 base from J, with 8 bases in between. The CDR3 spans 15 residues. The CDR3 spells CASSLAAGSGNTIYF. The CDR3 nucleotides read TGTGCCAGCAGCTTAGCGGCAGGGTCTGGAAACACCATATATTTT.

This chain uses TRBV5-1 with TRBJ2-7, with D perhaps TRBD1 (5 bases). Trimming shortened V by 4 bases and J by 3 bases, and 17 bases separated the two germline ends. The germline V gene encodes CDR1 SGHRS and CDR2 YFSETQ. This CDR3 comprises 15 residues. Written as DNA, the CDR3 is TGCGCCAGCAGCCCTGGGGCGGCAGATTACTACGAGCAGTACTTC. Amino acid sequence: CASSPGAADYYEQYF.